This T cell receptor beta chain was retrieved from a study of T cell responses to AZD1222 COVID-19 vaccine. As concerns this clone: Its antigen is as yet unknown. This may arise from a read error, as a much more abundant clone is one base away. Other DNA sequences in this specimen translate into the identical CDR3.

Study results and limitations: Dominant at 160-218 and 743-854, vaccine-associated CD4 TCRs also spanned spike.

Assay: immunoSEQ multiplex PCR; the TCRdb copy retains only in-frame clones and omits some. The sample carries 100,000 to 150,000 clones, around nine tenths recorded once. Trimming removed 5 bases from V and 0 bases from J, with 5 bases in between. CDR1 is SGHTA, CDR2 FQGNSA, per germline. The CDR3 runs to 12 residues. Here the sequenced sample was peripheral blood, taken 28 days after the second AZD1222 dose. This receptor was identified in an adult who received the AZD1222 COVID-19 vaccine. V usage is TRBV7-2 and J usage is TRBJ2-7; D is ambiguous. The CDR3, as DNA: TGTGCCAGCAGCCTGAGCTCCTACGAGCAGTACTTC. Translating it yields CASSLSSYEQYF.